This T cell receptor (beta chain) was recovered during a study of blood T cell repertoires in COVID-19. Study context: Material from acute and convalescent COVID-19 was sourced from the United States, Italy and Spain.

The CDR3 runs to 14 residues. CDR1 MDHEN and CDR2 SYDVKM come from the germline V gene. The ends lost 3 bases at V and 3 bases at J; junction bases unmatched: 4. Original processing methods: Amplification with reference gene primers provided the estimates of nucleated cell counts. The assay was immunoSEQ multiplex PCR, and TCRdb's table has in-frame clones only and misses some. For V, J and clone size, that table is used; D and trimming come from the DNA. The sample has about 210,000 clones, around 80% seen once. The rearrangement joins TRBV28 to TRBJ2-7; 8 bases fit TRBD2. Sample: peripheral blood. The receptor was isolated from a woman aged 55-69 years with COVID-19, enrolled during active disease. The CDR3 coding sequence is TGTGCCAGCAGTTTTCCGGGAGGGTTCTACGAGCAGTACTTC. This codes for CASSFPGGFYEQYF.